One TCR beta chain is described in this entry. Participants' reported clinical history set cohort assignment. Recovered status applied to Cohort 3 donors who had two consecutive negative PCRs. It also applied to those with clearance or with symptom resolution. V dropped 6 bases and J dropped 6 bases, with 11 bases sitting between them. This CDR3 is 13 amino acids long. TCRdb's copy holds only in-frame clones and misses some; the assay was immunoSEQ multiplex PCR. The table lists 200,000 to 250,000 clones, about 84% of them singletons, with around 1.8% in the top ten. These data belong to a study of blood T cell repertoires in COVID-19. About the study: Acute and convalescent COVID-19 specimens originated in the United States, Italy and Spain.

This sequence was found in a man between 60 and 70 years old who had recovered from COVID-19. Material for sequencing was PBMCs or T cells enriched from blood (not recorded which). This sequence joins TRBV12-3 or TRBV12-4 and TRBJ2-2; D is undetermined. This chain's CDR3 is CASRPLAAGELFF. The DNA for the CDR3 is TGTGCCAGCAGACCTTTAGCCGCCGGGGAGCTGTTTTTT.